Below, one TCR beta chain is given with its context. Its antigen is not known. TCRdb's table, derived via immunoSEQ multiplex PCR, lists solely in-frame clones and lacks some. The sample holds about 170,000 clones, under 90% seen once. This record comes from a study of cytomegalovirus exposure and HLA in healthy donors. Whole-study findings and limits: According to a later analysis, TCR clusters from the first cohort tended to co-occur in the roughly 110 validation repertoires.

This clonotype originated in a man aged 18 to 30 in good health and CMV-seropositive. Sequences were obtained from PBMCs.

DNA of the CDR3: TGTGCCAGCAGCTTGCCGACAGGGTGGGAGACCCAGTACTTC. Its protein is CASSLPTGWETQYF. The rearrangement links TRBV5-8 to TRBJ2-5; TRBD1 aligns across 7 bases. CDR1 is SGHTS and CDR2 is YDEGEE in the germline V gene. V shed 1 base, J shed 5 bases, and the junction held 5 bases outside the gene matches. CDR3 length: 14 residues. Combining the CDR3 with reference TRBV5-8 and TRBJ2-5 gives the whole variable domain EAGVTQSPTHLIKTRGQQATLRCSPISGHTSVYWYQQALGLGLQFLLWYDEGEERNRGNFPPRFSGRQFPNYSSELNVNALELEDSALYLCASSLPTGWETQYFGPGTRLLVL.